This TCR beta chain was obtained from a study of blood T cell repertoires in COVID-19. The wider study: Samples came from the United States, Italy and Spain, spanning acute and convalescent COVID-19.

Losses at the gene ends were 3 bases for V and 2 bases for J; bases not matched to a gene: 6. In germline, CDR1 is SGHRS, CDR2 YFSETQ. CDR3 length equals 15 residues. Authors' methods: Counts of nucleated cells, estimated from reference gene primer amplification, were obtained. Profiled with immunoSEQ multiplex PCR; TCRdb holds only in-frame clones, not every one. That table furnishes V, J and clone size, whereas the DNA furnished D and trimming. The repertoire holds 8,500 to 14,000 clones, with around nine tenths as singletons. The chain employs TRBV5-1 and TRBJ2-3; 7 bases fit TRBD1. This receptor was taken from a human donor in a cohort sampled during active COVID-19. The sample was peripheral blood. CDR3: CASSSTGFFTDTQYF. DNA of the CDR3: TGCGCCAGCAGCTCGACAGGGTTTTTCACAGATACGCAGTATTTT.